A single sample is the source of the 20 T cell receptor beta chains below, sequenced in a study of blood T cells in healthy people across ages. Next came a second PCR, run for roughly 6 to 11 cycles, which used a sample-barcoded 5' primer along with a J-beta primer mix. A single record per CDR3 protein comes from TCRdb applying MiXCR to the 5' RACE reads. Among more than 1.4 million distinct CDR3 sequences, around 39% were seen once, and the ten largest hold under 8%. Sequenced sample: blood. Receptors were obtained from a woman under 30 in good health.

With respect to this clonotype: Relative to the germline gene, one junction end is altered; a read error may explain this. The chain is built from TRBV4-2 and TRBJ2-7; D might be TRBD1 (6 bases). The CDR3 has 14 residues. Germline CDR1 is LGHNA and CDR2 is YNFKEQ. This CDR3 is CASTQEGVSYEQYF. DNA for the CDR3: TGTGCCAGCACCCAAGAGGGGGTTTCCTACGAGCAGTACTTC.

The table lists this clonotype with a few counts. V usage is TRBV6-5 and J usage is TRBJ2-7; maybe TRBD1 (5 bases). The length of the CDR3 is 11 residues. From germline, CDR1 is MNHEY and CDR2 SVGAGI. V gave up 4 bases and J gave up 9 bases, with 10 bases separating them. This chain's CDR3 is CASSSGFRQYF. DNA of the CDR3: TGTGCCAGCAGTTCAGGGTTTAGGCAGTACTTC.

This clonotype has ten or more counts. The V gene is TRBV2, the J gene TRBJ2-7; the match to TRBD1 covers 9 bases. This CDR3 spans 13 amino acids. Germline V gene sequence: CDR1 SNHLY, CDR2 FYNNEI. The V and J ends lost 6 bases and 4 bases, in that order; junction bases with no gene match: 4. CDR3 DNA sequence: TGTGCCAGCAGCGGGACAGGGAGGTACGAGCAGTACTTC. This codes for CASSGTGRYEQYF.

The chain links TRBV5-8 to TRBJ2-7; no clear D. CDR1 and CDR2 (germline): SGHTS, YDEGEE. There are 13 residues in the CDR3. V was shortened by 4 bases and J by 6 bases, with 14 bases between the two germline ends. CDR3 in DNA: TGTGCCAGCAGCCGGAAACTATCGAGCGAGCAGTACTTC. This codes for CASSRKLSSEQYF.

Remarks on this clonotype: One end of the junction fails to match germline, which may point to a read error. J is TRBJ1-2 and V is TRBV7-2, with 7 bases lining up with TRBD1. Germline lookup yields CDR1 SGHTA and CDR2 FQGNSA. The CDR3 loop spans 14 amino acids. The CDR3 nucleotides are TGTGCCAGCCAGCAGGGGGGTGTACCCTATAGCTACACCTTC. This encodes CASQQGGVPYSYTF.

The J gene is TRBJ2-3, the V gene TRBV6-2 or TRBV6-3, with D perhaps matching TRBD2 (5 bases). The CDR3 sequence is 15 residues long. Germline CDR1 MNHEY, CDR2 SVGEGT. V dropped 5 bases and J dropped 0 bases, with 12 bases sitting between them. CDR3 DNA: TGTGCCAGCAGTACTATCGGGGTCAGCACAGATACGCAGTATTTT. This translates into CASSTIGVSTDTQYF.

The V and J genes are TRBV6-5 and TRBJ2-1; the D gene is possibly TRBD1 (5 bases). Germline values: CDR1 MNHEY, CDR2 SVGAGI. Trimming took off 2 bases at V and 5 bases at J, with 13 bases between the two ends. This CDR3 is 15 amino acids long. The chain's CDR3 is CASSYRPLGHNEQFF. CDR3 in DNA: TGTGCCAGCAGTTACCGGCCCCTGGGGCACAATGAGCAGTTCTTC.

The chain carries TRBV6-1 and TRBJ2-5; TRBD2 matches 12 bases. The ends lost 3 bases at V and 4 bases at J; junction bases unmatched: 9. The CDR3 covers 17 residues. CDR1 is MNHNS and CDR2 is SASEGT in the germline V gene. The CDR3 nucleotides are TGTGCCAGCAGTGATGCAACTAGCGGGGGGTTGCGAGAGACCCAGTACTTC. It encodes CASSDATSGGLRETQYF.

This clonotype occurred a few times. The V gene is TRBV25-1, the J gene TRBJ2-7; 7 bases fit TRBD1. This CDR3 spans 13 amino acids. Germline loops: CDR1 MGHDK, CDR2 SYGVNS. V dropped 6 bases and J dropped 2; count of bases not matched to a gene: 4. The CDR3 sequence is CASRETGTYEQYF. CDR3 sequence (DNA): TGTGCCAGCAGGGAGACAGGGACCTACGAGCAGTACTTC.

Here the CDR3 DNA reads TGTGCCGGGGCGGCGGGATCGGGTTATGGTGAGCAGTTCTTC. Amino acid sequence: CAGAAGSGYGEQFF. This chain joins TRBV9 and TRBJ2-1, with D possibly matching TRBD2 (6 bases). The CDR3 loop spans 14 amino acids. V dropped 10 bases and J dropped 9 bases, with 23 bases sitting between them. Germline assignment: CDR1 SGDLS and CDR2 YYNGEE. The entire variable domain, with the rest obtained from reference TRBV9 and TRBJ2-1, is as follows: DSGVTQTPKHLITATGQRVTLRCSPRSGDLSVYWYQQSLDQGLQFLIQYYNGEERAKGNILERFSAQQFPDLHSELNLSSLELGDSALYFCAGAAGSGYGEQFFGPGTRLTVL.

The J gene is TRBJ2-5, the V gene TRBV6-6; 9 nucleotides match TRBD2. J lost 1 base, V lost 11 bases, and 2 bases had no gene match. The CDR3 is made up of 12 amino acids. The germline CDR1 and CDR2 sequences are MNHNY and SVGAGI (reference sequence). The CDR3 bases are TGTGCCGCTAGCGGGATCCAAGAGACCCAGTACTTC. Residues: CAASGIQETQYF.

This clonotype was seen a few times. CDR3 loop: CASRGLAGYNEQYF. DNA for the CDR3: TGTGCCAGCCGAGGACTAGCGGGTTACAATGAGCAGTACTTC. The chain has TRBV12-3 or TRBV12-4 and TRBJ2-7, with TRBD2 matching over 11 bases. V lost 8 bases, J lost 7 bases, and 10 bases stayed unmatched. The CDR3 extends over 14 amino acids.

The V gene is TRBV18, the J gene TRBJ2-1; 9 bases are shared with TRBD2. The last part of the DNA fits TRBJ2-7 better; the J call may be wrong. The germline V gene encodes CDR1 KGHSH and CDR2 LQKENI. This CDR3 region has 17 residues. CDR3 protein: CASSPISGGSSYNEQYF. The CDR3 coding sequence is TGTGCCAGCTCACCTATTAGCGGGGGAAGCTCCTACAATGAGCAGTACTTC.

This clonotype has a handful of counts. V usage is TRBV6-1 and J usage is TRBJ1-2; 8 bases map to TRBD1. The junction had 8 bases not matched to a gene; V was cut back by 6 bases and J by 2 bases. The CDR3 extends over 15 amino acids. The V gene's germline CDR1 is MNHNS and CDR2 SASEGT. CDR3 DNA sequence: TGTGCCAGCAGCCGACGGCGGACAGGGAACTATGGCTACACCTTC. This translates into CASSRRRTGNYGYTF.

V and J are TRBV28 and TRBJ1-5; 9 nucleotides line up with TRBD1. The CDR3 runs to 17 residues. The ends lost 4 bases at V and 7 bases at J; junction bases unmatched: 14. The germline CDR1 and CDR2 sequences are MDHEN and SYDVKM. CDR3 sequence reads: CASSYGTGKTRWQPQHF. The CDR3 DNA follows: TGTGCCAGCAGTTACGGGACAGGGAAGACCCGTTGGCAGCCCCAGCATTTT.

This clonotype appeared a few times. This chain uses TRBV7-6 with TRBJ2-7, with 7 bases fitting TRBD1. V was clipped by 5 bases and J by 3 bases; unmatched bases: 19. CDR3 size: 18 residues. The germline V gene encodes CDR1 SGHVS and CDR2 FNYEAQ. CDR3 in amino acids: CASSQNAGTDHQRYEQYF. CDR3 nucleotide sequence: TGTGCCAGCAGCCAAAACGCCGGGACAGACCATCAGCGCTACGAGCAGTACTTC.

This clonotype was seen more than once but under ten times. The V and J genes are TRBV12-3 or TRBV12-4 and TRBJ2-5; TRBD2 matches at 14 bases. The CDR3 loop spans 18 amino acids. The J segment lost 5 bases and the V segment lost 4 bases, leaving 12 bases of the junction unmatched. DNA for the CDR3: TGTGCCAGCAGTTCGTGGACTAGCGGGGGGCCTTTGGGGGAGACCCAGTACTTC. This sequence encodes CASSSWTSGGPLGETQYF.

This clonotype was picked up a small number of times. The chain joins TRBV6-5 to TRBJ2-3; 8 bases are a match to TRBD2. With 6 bases clipped from V and 5 bases from J, the junction kept 10 bases outside the gene matches. CDR3 length: 15 residues. Germline V gene lookup returns CDR1 MNHEY and CDR2 SVGAGI. The CDR3 loop reads CASRTSGSSLDTQYF. The CDR3 DNA follows: TGTGCCAGCAGAACCAGCGGGAGTTCGTTAGATACGCAGTATTTT.

This clonotype occurred a few times. This chain uses TRBV2 with TRBJ1-5; D is ambiguous. CDR1 SNHLY and CDR2 FYNNEI come from the germline V gene. Trimming took off 2 bases at V and 0 bases at J, with 11 bases between the two ends. There are 16 residues in the CDR3. As DNA, the CDR3 is TGTGCCAGCAGTGAACCGGACCTTTATAGCAATCAGCCCCAGCATTTT. Translated: CASSEPDLYSNQPQHF.

This chain uses TRBV12-3 or TRBV12-4 with TRBJ2-6; either TRBD1 or TRBD2 may fit D (5 bases each). This CDR3 region has 17 residues. Trimming stripped 1 base from V and 1 base from J, with 11 bases between. The CDR3 sequence is CASSLGGGISGANVLTF. DNA for the CDR3: TGTGCCAGCAGTTTAGGTGGGGGAATATCTGGGGCCAACGTCCTGACTTTC.